This section outlines one T cell receptor (beta chain) sequence together with its context. The antigen remains unidentified. Clones were read by immunoSEQ multiplex PCR, and TCRdb kept only the in-frame ones, dropping some. The data show some 650,000 clones, roughly 97% seen once. The data are from a study of shared clonotypes between healthy human individuals. As for the study in general: The cohort comprised two women and a few men. Their ages spanned 18 to 49 years. Regarding the study as a whole: When naive CD4 clonotypes were compared across a handful of donors, about 4.8% were shared.

The TCR comes from a woman in her 30s in good health. The specimen was naive CD4+ T cells sorted from blood. Subset denoted: CD45RA+ positively selected.

The CDR3 sequence is CASSRSPSGSKNEQFF. CDR3 in DNA: TGCGCCAGCAGCCGCTCCCCTAGCGGGAGTAAAAATGAGCAGTTCTTC. The V call is TRBV5-1, the J call TRBJ2-1; 10 bases map to TRBD2. Germline CDR1 reads SGHRS; CDR2 reads YFSETQ. This CDR3 region has 16 residues. Trimming cost V 4 bases and J 7 bases; bases outside gene matches: 11. The complete variable domain, with remaining parts taken from reference TRBV5-1 and TRBJ2-1, reads KAGVTQTPRYLIKTRGQQVTLSCSPISGHRSVSWYQQTPGQGLQFLFEYFSETQRNKGNFPGRFSGRQFSNSRSEMNVSTLELGDSALYLCASSRSPSGSKNEQFFGPGTRLTVL.